This TCR beta chain was recorded in a study of blood T cells in healthy people across ages. Trimming took 3 bases from V and 4 from J, leaving 12 bases between them. The CDR3 spans 14 residues. A second 7 to 11 cycle PCR used barcoded and J-beta primers. TCRdb re-analysed the 5' RACE reads in MiXCR, keeping a single row per CDR3 protein. The table records some 900,000 distinct CDR3 sequences, around 30% of them present only once. This chain joins TRBV12-3 or TRBV12-4 and TRBJ1-2; no clear D gene. Sequences were obtained from blood. This sequence was found in a woman of 80 years or more in good health. CDR3 region: CASSFSYSFYGYTF. CDR3 in DNA: TGTGCCAGCAGTTTCTCATACAGCTTCTATGGCTACACCTTC.